This TCR beta chain comes out of a study of PD-1 blockade in mismatch repair-deficient tumors. Study-wide context: All were previously treated, progressing patients with approximately 12 mismatch repair-deficient cancer types.

Assay used: immunoSEQ multiplex PCR; TCRdb lists only in-frame clones, some missing. Of around 130,000 clones listed, around nine tenths are singletons. There are a few counts of this clone. The antigen is unknown. Study findings and constraints: Rapid post-treatment expansion, then contraction, generally preceding radiologic response, marked tumor-resident clones.

All patients were mismatch repair deficient, assessed by either PCR or immunohistochemistry. TCR sequencing covered a few patients who responded to pembrolizumab. Per the germline V gene, CDR1 is SGHDT and CDR2 is YYEEEE. This CDR3 comprises 12 residues. V gave up 7 bases and J gave up 2 bases, with 10 bases separating them. The chain is built from TRBV5-6 and TRBJ2-7; TRBD1 might be the D (5 bases). This TCR was sampled from an adult with mismatch repair-deficient cancer. Material: peripheral blood, obtained approximately 72 weeks after starting pembrolizumab. In DNA form, the CDR3 reads TGTGCCAGCGGGGCTGCCACCTACGAGCAGTACTTC. It encodes CASGAATYEQYF.